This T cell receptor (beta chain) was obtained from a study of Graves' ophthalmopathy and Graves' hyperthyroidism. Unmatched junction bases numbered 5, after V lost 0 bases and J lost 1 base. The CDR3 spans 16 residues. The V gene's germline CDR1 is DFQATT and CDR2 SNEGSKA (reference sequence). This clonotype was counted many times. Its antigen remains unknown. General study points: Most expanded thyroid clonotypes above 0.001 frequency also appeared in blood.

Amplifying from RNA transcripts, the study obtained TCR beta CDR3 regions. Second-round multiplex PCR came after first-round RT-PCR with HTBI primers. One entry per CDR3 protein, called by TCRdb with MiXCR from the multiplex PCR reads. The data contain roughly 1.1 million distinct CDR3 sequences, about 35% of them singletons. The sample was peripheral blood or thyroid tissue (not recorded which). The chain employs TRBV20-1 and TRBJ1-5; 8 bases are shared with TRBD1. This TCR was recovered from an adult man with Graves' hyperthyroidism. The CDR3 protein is CSARDPGGGSNQPQHF. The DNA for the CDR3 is TGCAGTGCTAGAGATCCAGGGGGCGGGAGCAATCAGCCCCAGCATTTT.